The clone carrying this T cell receptor (beta chain) was detected a few times. As yet, its antigen is unknown. V was clipped by 4 bases and J by 0 bases; unmatched bases: 6. CDR3 size: 16 residues. From germline, CDR1 is SQVTM and CDR2 ANQGSEA. The data were obtained in a study of blood T cells in healthy people across ages. Whole-study context: Roughly one uniquely barcoded beta molecule per two T cells was captured.

Study-level results: It was found that TCR beta diversity correlated strongly with the percentage of naive T cells.

Alongside a J-beta primer mix, a sample-barcoded 5' primer served in a second PCR lasting roughly 7 to 12 cycles. MiXCR, applied by TCRdb to the 5' RACE reads, yields one record per CDR3 protein. The sample lists more than 1 million distinct CDR3 sequences, 40% to 50% seen once, with approximately 19% in the top ten. The clonotype originates from a woman between 55 and 75 years old in good health. Sequenced sample: blood. The chain couples TRBV29-1 to TRBJ2-3; 11 bases map to TRBD2. CDR3 in DNA: TGCAGCGTTGTCCTGGGACTAGCGGCTAGCACAGATACGCAGTATTTT. The encoded protein is CSVVLGLAASTDTQYF.